These 27 T cell receptor beta chains originate from one sample sequenced in a study of OX40 agonist ivuxolimab in advanced cancers. Produced via immunoSEQ multiplex PCR; TCRdb's table is partial and in-frame only. The sample holds some 150,000 clones, 93% seen once. The sample was CD4+ or CD8+ T cells sorted from blood, taken in a trial of the OX40 agonist ivuxolimab. The receptors were sampled from an adult with an advanced solid tumor such as melanoma, head and neck, liver or kidney cancer.

The chain couples TRBV6-6 to TRBJ1-2; D unclear. With 2 bases removed from V and 7 bases from J, the gap between germline ends came to 8 bases. Germline CDR1 is MNHNY and CDR2 is SVGAGI (reference sequence). The CDR3 loop spans 12 amino acids. CDR3 sequence: CASSYGRIGYTF. The CDR3 DNA is TGTGCCAGCAGTTACGGCAGGATTGGCTACACCTTC.

Worth noting for this clone: This same CDR3 is encoded by further DNA sequences in the sample. This sequence joins TRBV27 and TRBJ2-5; 8 bases are shared with TRBD2. This CDR3 comprises 16 residues. Germline CDR1 MNHEY, CDR2 SMNVEV (reference sequence). V lost 0 bases to trimming and J lost 5 bases; unmatched junction nucleotides: 8. CDR3 protein: CASSLSGRLAGETQYF. The DNA for the CDR3 is TGTGCCAGCAGTTTATCGGGACGGCTAGCGGGTGAGACCCAGTACTTC.

The rearrangement links TRBV11-2 to TRBJ1-2, with D possibly matching TRBD1 (6 bases). This CDR3 is 15 amino acids long. Germline V gene lookup returns CDR1 SGHAT and CDR2 FQNNGV. The V end was cut by 4 bases, the J end by 2 bases, with 14 bases between. CDR3 loop: CASSSQGLGNYGYTF. DNA of the CDR3: TGTGCCAGCAGCTCACAGGGATTGGGGAACTATGGCTACACCTTC.

The chain uses TRBV18 and TRBJ2-7; D is perhaps TRBD1 (5 bases). Trimming took off 4 bases at V and 3 bases at J, with 7 bases between the two ends. Germline loops: CDR1 KGHSH, CDR2 LQKENI. The CDR3 runs 12 residues. CDR3 region: CASSQDNYEQYF. The CDR3 region has the DNA TGTGCCAGCTCACAGGACAACTACGAGCAGTACTTC.

This chain uses TRBV2 with TRBJ1-5; D gene uncertain. Per the germline V gene, CDR1 is SNHLY and CDR2 is FYNNEI. The V gene lost 6 bases and the J gene lost 0 bases, with 6 bases spanning the gap. The CDR3 loop spans 13 amino acids. This CDR3 is CASRDYSNQPQHF. DNA of the CDR3: TGTGCCAGCAGAGATTATAGCAATCAGCCCCAGCATTTT.

J is TRBJ2-7 and V is TRBV6-1; D is ambiguous. Trimming stripped 4 bases from V and 2 bases from J, with 12 bases between. This CDR3 has 14 amino acids. Per the germline V gene, CDR1 is MNHNS and CDR2 is SASEGT. In DNA form, the CDR3 reads TGTGCCAGCAGTGCTATTTGGCAGCCCTACGAGCAGTACTTC. It codes for CASSAIWQPYEQYF.

CDR3 residues: CASSERGDGILHYEQYF. CDR3 nucleotide sequence: TGTGCCAGCAGTGAAAGGGGTGACGGTATCCTCCACTACGAGCAGTACTTC. The V call is TRBV25-1, the J call TRBJ2-7; possible D gene TRBD1, 5 bases. The CDR3 covers 17 residues. V shed 2 bases and J shed 3 bases, with 20 bases lying between them. Germline CDR1 MGHDK, CDR2 SYGVNS.

The chain combines TRBV7-2 with TRBJ2-4; D is undetermined. This CDR3 has 12 residues. V was cut by 3 bases and J by 7 bases, with 7 bases left in between. Germline assignment: CDR1 SGHTA and CDR2 FQGNSA. Written as DNA, the CDR3 is TGTGCCAGCAGCTTCGTTTGGAACATTCAGTACTTC. It codes for CASSFVWNIQYF.

This clone was detected once. The rearrangement joins TRBV11-1 to TRBJ2-2; D gene ambiguous. This CDR3 is built from 14 residues. Germline CDR1 SGHAT, CDR2 FQDESV (reference sequence). V lost 3 bases and J 4 bases, leaving 9 bases between the germline ends. In nucleotides, the CDR3 is TGTGCCAGCAGCTTGGGCAGCTTCACCGGGGAGCTGTTTTTT. Amino acids: CASSLGSFTGELFF.

The chain has TRBV7-9 and TRBJ1-2, with TRBD1 identical over 7 bases. Germline trimming cut 5 bases from V and 7 bases from J; bases unmatched to any gene: 7. The CDR3 runs 13 residues. The germline gives CDR1 SEHNR, CDR2 FQNEAQ (reference sequence). This CDR3 reads CASSIGGPSGYTF. CDR3 DNA sequence: TGTGCCAGCAGCATAGGGGGCCCGAGTGGCTACACCTTC.

The gene calls are TRBV11-2 and TRBJ2-1, with D hard to call. The CDR3 runs 15 residues. V was shortened by 1 base and J by 1 base, with 8 bases between the two germline ends. Germline V lookup: CDR1 SGHAT, CDR2 FQNNGV. The DNA of the CDR3 is TGTGCCAGCAGCTTAGTCCGTAGATCCTACAATGAGCAGTTCTTC. Encoded protein: CASSLVRRSYNEQFF.

The chain has TRBV28 and TRBJ2-7; TRBD2 matches at 8 bases. The germline V gene encodes CDR1 MDHEN and CDR2 SYDVKM. The CDR3 is 14 amino acids. J lost 2 bases, V lost 3 bases, and 3 bases had no gene match. For the CDR3, the DNA is TGTGCCAGCAGTTTCATCGGGAGGGCCTACGAGCAGTACTTC. It specifies CASSFIGRAYEQYF.

This sequence joins TRBV7-6 and TRBJ1-4; tentatively, D is TRBD1 (6 bases). Germline V gives CDR1 SGHVS, CDR2 FNYEAQ. This CDR3 contains 16 residues. Trimming took 5 bases from V and 5 from J, leaving 18 bases between them. The CDR3 is CASSPTSTGGNEKLFF. CDR3 in DNA: TGTGCCAGCAGCCCGACAAGCACCGGGGGCAATGAAAAACTGTTTTTT.

The chain recombines TRBV7-2 with TRBJ1-3, with D uncertain. Per the germline V gene, CDR1 is SGHTA and CDR2 is FQGNSA. The V end was cut by 6 bases, the J end by 0 bases, with 18 bases between. This CDR3 contains 17 residues. CDR3 nucleotides: TGTGCCAGCAGTCGAACTGGTGAGCGGGTCTCTGGAAACACCATATATTTT. Translated: CASSRTGERVSGNTIYF.

The V call is TRBV6-1, the J call TRBJ1-1, with a weak D call TRBD1 (6 bases). Trimming cost V 2 bases and J 0 bases, with 10 bases left between them. The CDR3 is 15 residues long. Germline CDR1 reads MNHNS; CDR2 reads SASEGT. CDR3 coding DNA: TGTGCCAGCAGTGAAATAGACAGGTTGAACACTGAAGCTTTCTTT. Its protein is CASSEIDRLNTEAFF.

The rearrangement joins TRBV6-5 to TRBJ2-1, with 7 bases aligning to TRBD1. CDR1 and CDR2 from the germline V gene are MNHEY and SVGAGI. This CDR3 comprises 15 residues. Trimming took 6 bases from V and 5 from J; bases not matched to a gene: 10. The CDR3 nucleotides are TGTGCCAGCAGCCTTACAGGGGCCTCTGACAATGAGCAGTTCTTC. Protein: CASSLTGASDNEQFF.

The V gene is TRBV7-2, the J gene TRBJ2-5; 9 bases match TRBD1. CDR3 length: 13 amino acids. Germline V gene sequence: CDR1 SGHTA, CDR2 FQGNSA. Trimming cost V 4 bases and J 7 bases; bases outside gene matches: 4. The CDR3 loop reads CASSYDRGGTQYF. CDR3 bases: TGTGCCAGCAGCTACGACAGGGGGGGGACCCAGTACTTC.

CDR3 bases: TGTGCCAGCAGTGAAGGTACCGGGCCAAGTCAAGAGACCCAGTACTTC. This gives the protein CASSEGTGPSQETQYF. This sequence joins TRBV6-1 and TRBJ2-5; no clear D gene. Germline CDR1 reads MNHNS; CDR2 reads SASEGT. This CDR3 has 16 residues. Trimming removed 1 base at V and 2 bases at J, with 14 bases between.

This chain uses TRBV27 with TRBJ1-3, with a weak D call TRBD1 (5 bases). This CDR3 contains 18 residues. CDR1 MNHEY and CDR2 SMNVEV come from the germline V gene (reference sequence). Trimming took off 3 bases at V and 4 bases at J, with 22 bases between the two ends. CDR3 residues: CASSLVGQGLLTGNTIYF. The CDR3 DNA reads as TGTGCCAGCAGTTTGGTAGGTCAGGGACTCCTGACGGGAAACACCATATATTTT.

This rearrangement joins TRBV7-2 to TRBJ2-4; D is perhaps TRBD2 (5 bases). Germline V lookup: CDR1 SGHTA, CDR2 FQGNSA. V dropped 5 bases and J dropped 8 bases, with 19 bases sitting between them. This CDR3 contains 15 residues. The CDR3 coding sequence is TGTGCCAGCAGCGGCTCTCGGGAACCGCGGTACATTCAGTACTTC. Translating gives CASSGSREPRYIQYF.

The V and J genes are TRBV2 and TRBJ1-2; TRBD1 matches 9 bases. CDR3 length: 13 residues. Per the germline V gene, CDR1 is SNHLY and CDR2 is FYNNEI. V was pared by 5 bases and J by 4 bases, with 2 bases of the junction left unmatched. CDR3 nucleotide sequence: TGTGCCAGCAGTACGGACAGGGGCTATGGCTACACCTTC. Its translation is CASSTDRGYGYTF.

This chain joins TRBV5-6 and TRBJ2-5; TRBD2 matches 7 bases. The CDR3 sequence is 14 residues long. CDR1 is SGHDT, CDR2 YYEEEE, per germline. Trimming at V came to 3 bases and at J to 5 bases, leaving 7 bases not matched to a gene. Written as DNA, the CDR3 is TGTGCCAGCAGCTATTGGACTAGTTTCGAGACCCAGTACTTC. It specifies CASSYWTSFETQYF.

The chain employs TRBV10-3 and TRBJ1-5; unclear D gene. The V gene lost 2 bases and the J gene lost 1 base, with 9 bases spanning the gap. CDR1 ENHRY and CDR2 SYGVKD come from the germline V gene. The CDR3 is made up of 15 amino acids. CDR3 DNA: TGTGCCATCAGTGAGATAGGTATGAGCAATCAGCCCCAGCATTTT. Its translation is CAISEIGMSNQPQHF.

The V call is TRBV4-3, the J call TRBJ2-3; 9 nucleotides align to TRBD1. V lost 5 bases to trimming and J lost 4 bases; unmatched junction nucleotides: 13. From germline, CDR1 is LGHNA and CDR2 YSLEER. This CDR3 contains 17 residues. CDR3 protein: CASSLAAGTGLPDTQYF. CDR3 DNA: TGCGCCAGCAGCTTGGCAGCCGGGACAGGGTTACCAGATACGCAGTATTTT.

The chain uses TRBV7-2 and TRBJ2-7, with 13 bases aligning to TRBD2. The CDR3 is 19 residues long. Germline CDR1 SGHTA, CDR2 FQGNSA. V was pared by 6 bases and J by 0 bases, with 14 bases of the junction left unmatched. CDR3 residues: CASRSFGTSGTSSSYEQYF. The CDR3 DNA is TGTGCCAGCAGATCATTCGGGACTAGCGGGACCTCGAGCTCCTACGAGCAGTACTTC.

This rearrangement joins TRBV4-3 to TRBJ2-1, with a tentative D call TRBD2 (5 bases). CDR1 LGHNA and CDR2 YSLEER come from the germline V gene. The CDR3 covers 17 residues. Deletions cut 0 bases from V and 0 bases from J, with 12 bases between. The CDR3 region is CASSQDTGMSSYNEQFF. The CDR3 coding sequence is TGCGCCAGCAGCCAAGACACGGGGATGAGCTCCTACAATGAGCAGTTCTTC.

The chain carries TRBV6-6 and TRBJ2-7; the D is unclear. Trimming shortened V by 5 bases and J by 4 bases, and 12 bases separated the two germline ends. The CDR3 covers 13 residues. The germline gives CDR1 MNHNY, CDR2 SVGAGI (reference sequence). In nucleotides, the CDR3 is TGTGCCAGCAGTCCGCGACGGCTTTACGAGCAGTACTTC. Amino acid sequence: CASSPRRLYEQYF.